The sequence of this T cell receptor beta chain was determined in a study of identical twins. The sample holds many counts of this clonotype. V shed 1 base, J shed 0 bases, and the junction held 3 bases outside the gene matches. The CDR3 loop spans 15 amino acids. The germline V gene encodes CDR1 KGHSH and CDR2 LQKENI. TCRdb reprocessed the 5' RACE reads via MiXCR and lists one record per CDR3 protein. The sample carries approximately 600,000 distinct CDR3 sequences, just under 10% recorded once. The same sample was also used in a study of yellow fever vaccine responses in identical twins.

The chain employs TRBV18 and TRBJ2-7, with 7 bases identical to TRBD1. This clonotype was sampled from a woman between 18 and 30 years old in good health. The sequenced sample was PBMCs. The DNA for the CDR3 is TGTGCCAGCTCACCACTGGGACAGCGCTCCTACGAGCAGTACTTC. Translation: CASSPLGQRSYEQYF. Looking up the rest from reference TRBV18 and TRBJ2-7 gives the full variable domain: NAGVMQNPRHLVRRRGQEARLRCSPMKGHSHVYWYRQLPEEGLKFMVYLQKENIIDESGMPKERFSAEFPKEGPSILRIQQVVRGDSAAYFCASSPLGQRSYEQYFGPGTRLTVT.